A single sample is the source of the 31 T cell receptor beta chains below, sequenced in a study of blood T cell repertoires in COVID-19. Assay: immunoSEQ multiplex PCR; the TCRdb copy retains only in-frame clones and omits some. The sample contains around 130,000 clones, roughly three quarters of which appear only once. Sequenced input: peripheral blood. The receptors here all came from an elderly man with acute or convalescent COVID-19.

V gene TRBV3-1 (or the pseudogene TRBV3-2) combines with J gene TRBJ1-3; D unresolved. V gave up 1 base and J gave up 0 bases, with 7 bases separating them. CDR3 size: 15 residues. Germline V lookup: CDR1 LGHDT, CDR2 YNNKEL (reference sequence). This CDR3 reads CASSQGIFSGNTIYF. The DNA for the CDR3 is TGTGCCAGCAGCCAAGGTATCTTCTCTGGAAACACCATATATTTT.

The chain has TRBV4-2 and TRBJ1-1; 8 nucleotides align to TRBD1. J was trimmed by 0 bases and V by 2 bases; bases with no gene match: 5. Germline V gene data show CDR1 as LGHNA and CDR2 as YNFKEQ. This CDR3 has 16 residues. In DNA form, the CDR3 reads TGTGCCAGCAGCCAACTCCACAGGGGGGTGAACACTGAAGCTTTCTTT. Encoded protein: CASSQLHRGVNTEAFF.

The chain links TRBV28 to TRBJ2-7; 9 bases agree with TRBD1. The trim removed 5 bases at V and 5 bases at J, leaving 13 bases unmatched. This CDR3 spans 16 amino acids. Germline V gene sequence: CDR1 MDHEN, CDR2 SYDVKM. The CDR3 here is CASSSPGQGLMDEQYF. The DNA of the CDR3 is TGTGCCAGCAGTAGTCCGGGACAGGGACTCATGGACGAGCAGTACTTC.

CDR3 coding DNA: TGTGCCAGCAGGCGGACAGGGGGAAGAGAGCAGTACTTC. Amino acid sequence: CASRRTGGREQYF. This sequence joins TRBV5-4 and TRBJ2-7, with 10 bases identical to TRBD1. Germline CDR1 SGHNT, CDR2 YYREEE (reference sequence). The J segment lost 7 bases and the V segment lost 5 bases, leaving 6 bases of the junction unmatched. This CDR3 is built from 13 residues.

The chain has TRBV5-1 and TRBJ1-2, with a possible D match to TRBD1 (6 bases). CDR1 is SGHRS, CDR2 YFSETQ, per germline. CDR3 length: 13 residues. V was cut by 3 bases and J by 4 bases, with 10 bases left in between. In nucleotides, the CDR3 is TGCGCCAGCAGCTCTACGGACAGCTATGGCTACACCTTC. Protein: CASSSTDSYGYTF.

This sequence joins TRBV28 and TRBJ1-2; a possible D gene is TRBD1 (6 bases). CDR1 is MDHEN and CDR2 is SYDVKM in the germline V gene. The CDR3 is 13 residues long. V was clipped by 6 bases and J by 8 bases, with 16 bases between them. The CDR3 coding sequence is TGTGCCAGCAGCCGTGGGGGCGAAGAGGGCTACACCTTC. It is translated as CASSRGGEEGYTF.

The V call is TRBV7-2, the J call TRBJ2-7, with 11 bases that match TRBD1. Per the germline V gene, CDR1 is SGHTA and CDR2 is FQGNSA. The CDR3 spans 14 residues. The V and J ends lost 5 bases and 6 bases, in that order; junction bases with no gene match: 6. The CDR3 sequence: CASSPSGTGGEQYF. The CDR3 DNA reads TGTGCCAGCAGCCCCTCCGGGACAGGGGGCGAGCAGTACTTC. Using reference TRBV7-2 and TRBJ2-7 for the parts outside the CDR3, the full variable domain is GAGVSQSPSNKVTEKGKDVELRCDPISGHTALYWYRQSLGQGLEFLIYFQGNSAPDKSGLPSDRFSAERTGGSVSTLTIQRTQQEDSAVYLCASSPSGTGGEQYFGPGTRLTVT.

The V call is TRBV5-1, the J call TRBJ2-7, with D possibly TRBD1 on 6 matching bases. V lost 3 bases and J 0 bases, leaving 25 bases between the germline ends. This CDR3 spans 19 amino acids. The germline gives CDR1 SGHRS, CDR2 YFSETQ. The CDR3 bases are TGCGCCAGCAGCTCCCCCGGGACATCAAGCCGTTCGAGCTCCTACGAGCAGTACTTC. Its translation is CASSSPGTSSRSSSYEQYF.

This clone was picked up a small number of times. This sequence joins TRBV6-5 and TRBJ2-7, with 7 bases identical to TRBD2. Looked up from germline, CDR1 is MNHEY and CDR2 is SVGAGI. This CDR3 region has 15 residues. Germline trimming cut 4 bases from V and 3 bases from J; bases unmatched to any gene: 9. CDR3 sequence reads: CASSSEESGGYEQYF. The CDR3 nucleotides read TGTGCCAGCAGTTCCGAGGAGTCGGGGGGCTACGAGCAGTACTTC.

The V call is TRBV9, the J call TRBJ1-3; D might be TRBD1 (6 bases). This CDR3 has 16 amino acids. The V end was cut by 3 bases, the J end by 2 bases, with 15 bases between. CDR1 is SGDLS and CDR2 is YYNGEE in the germline V gene. CDR3 amino acids: CASSGATGLTGNTIYF. In DNA, the CDR3 is TGTGCCAGCAGCGGGGCCACAGGGCTTACTGGAAACACCATATATTTT.

The rearrangement uses TRBV29-1 and TRBJ2-5; 7 positions match TRBD1. Germline CDR1 reads SQVTM; CDR2 reads ANQGSEA. This CDR3 has 12 residues. The V and J ends lost 3 bases and 4 bases, in that order; junction bases with no gene match: 2. CDR3 protein: CSVETGSETQYF. CDR3 in DNA: TGCAGCGTTGAGACAGGGTCAGAGACCCAGTACTTC. The entire variable domain, with the rest obtained from reference TRBV29-1 and TRBJ2-5, is as follows: SAVISQKPSRDICQRGTSLTIQCQVDSQVTMMFWYRQQPGQSLTLIATANQGSEATYESGFVIDKFPISRPNLTFSTLTVSNMSPEDSSIYLCSVETGSETQYFGPGTRLLVL.

The chain uses TRBV6-6 and TRBJ1-5; D unclear. Germline V lookup: CDR1 MNHNY, CDR2 SVGAGI (reference sequence). This CDR3 is built from 13 residues. Between the trimmed V and J ends, which lost 1 base and 5 bases, there was a span of 6 bases. The CDR3 spells CASSYFGDQPQHF. In nucleotides, the CDR3 is TGTGCCAGCAGTTACTTCGGGGATCAGCCCCAGCATTTT.

The chain employs TRBV19 and TRBJ1-5, with a possible D match to TRBD1 (5 bases). Germline V lookup: CDR1 LNHDA, CDR2 SQIVND (reference sequence). This CDR3 comprises 13 residues. The ends were cut back, 8 bases at V and 4 bases at J, with 12 bases in the middle. DNA of the CDR3: TGTGCCAGTGGACATATAAGTAATCAGCCCCAGCATTTT. Translating gives CASGHISNQPQHF.

J is TRBJ2-3 and V is TRBV24-1; 10 positions agree with TRBD2. Losses at the gene ends were 4 bases for V and 5 bases for J; bases not matched to a gene: 14. The V gene's germline CDR1 is KGHDR and CDR2 SFDVKD. The CDR3 runs to 18 residues. The CDR3 protein is CATSEGVVAGGFLDTQYF. CDR3 bases: TGTGCCACCAGTGAAGGCGTGGTAGCGGGGGGTTTCTTAGATACGCAGTATTTT.

The chain employs TRBV11-2 and TRBJ2-2; D may be TRBD1 (6 bases). The V and J ends lost 7 bases and 3 bases respectively, with 12 bases between them. Germline V CDR1 and CDR2: SGHAT, FQNNGV. The CDR3 is made up of 14 amino acids. CDR3 DNA sequence: TGTGCCAGCACCGTCCAGGGGCACACCGGGGAGCTGTTTTTT. Translated, it gives CASTVQGHTGELFF.

The chain carries TRBV6-2 or TRBV6-3 and TRBJ2-1, with TRBD2 matching 16 bases. Germline assignment: CDR1 MNHEY and CDR2 SVGEGT. CDR3 length: 19 residues. The V segment lost 5 bases and the J segment 5 bases; nucleotides outside the gene matches: 12. The CDR3 spells CASSQYPGLAGGANNEQFF. The CDR3 nucleotides read TGTGCCAGCAGTCAATATCCGGGACTAGCGGGGGGGGCAAACAATGAGCAGTTCTTC.

This clone has only a few counts. The chain combines TRBV9 with TRBJ1-6; TRBD1 matches 8 bases. V lost 3 bases, J lost 8 bases, and 4 bases stayed unmatched. The CDR3 runs 14 residues. The V gene's germline CDR1 is SGDLS and CDR2 YYNGEE. The CDR3: CASSGGQGYSPLHF. The CDR3 bases are TGTGCCAGCAGCGGCGGACAGGGTTATTCACCCCTCCACTTT.

V is TRBV28 and J is TRBJ1-2; no clear D. Germline CDR1 MDHEN, CDR2 SYDVKM. Trimming pared 3 bases from V and 3 bases from J, leaving 8 bases between. The length of the CDR3 is 13 residues. CDR3 nucleotides: TGTGCCAGCAGTTTCGGGTCGTACTATGGCTACACCTTC. It yields the protein CASSFGSYYGYTF.

The J gene is TRBJ2-3, the V gene TRBV5-1; the match to TRBD2 covers 15 bases. This CDR3 is 17 amino acids long. V gave up 2 bases and J gave up 2 bases; unmatched junction bases: 3. Germline V gene sequence: CDR1 SGHRS, CDR2 YFSETQ. The CDR3 bases are TGCGCCAGCAGCTTAGGGACTAGCGGGGGGTCCACAGATACGCAGTATTTT. Protein sequence: CASSLGTSGGSTDTQYF.

The V and J genes are TRBV7-2 and TRBJ2-5; a weak D match, TRBD2 (5 bases). Trimming pared 4 bases from V and 3 bases from J, leaving 12 bases between. This CDR3 has 14 amino acids. Per germline, CDR1 SGHTA and CDR2 FQGNSA. CDR3 in amino acids: CASSSGNTEETQYF. The CDR3, as DNA: TGTGCCAGCAGCTCCGGGAACACTGAAGAGACCCAGTACTTC.

The chain employs TRBV6-6 and TRBJ2-1, with 11 bases identical to TRBD2. There are 15 residues in the CDR3. The trim removed 6 bases at V and 4 bases at J, leaving 5 bases unmatched. Germline V gene data show CDR1 as MNHNY and CDR2 as SVGAGI (reference sequence). CDR3 amino acids: CASRRLAGSYNEQFF. The CDR3 coding sequence is TGTGCCAGCAGGAGACTAGCGGGATCGTACAATGAGCAGTTCTTC.

The gene calls are TRBV25-1 and TRBJ1-6, with D uncertain. The CDR3 has 15 residues. Trimming took 5 bases from V and 7 from J, leaving 15 bases between them. CDR1 is MGHDK, CDR2 SYGVNS, per germline. The DNA of the CDR3 is TGTGCCAGCAGTCCCCGGGGAAGAGGCAATTCACCCCTCCACTTT. It yields the protein CASSPRGRGNSPLHF.

To note about this clone: Other DNA sequences within the sample encode an identical CDR3. DNA for the CDR3: TGCGCCAGCAGCTTGGCCGGGACTTCTGGAGAGACCCAGTACTTC. This sequence encodes CASSLAGTSGETQYF. The V call is TRBV5-1, the J call TRBJ2-5; D might be TRBD2 (6 bases). CDR3 length: 15 amino acids. V lost 0 bases, J lost 4 bases, and 13 bases lay in between. In germline, CDR1 is SGHRS, CDR2 YFSETQ.

The table lists this clone with a count of one. The rearrangement joins TRBV11-2 to TRBJ1-5; 7 bases match TRBD1. CDR3 length: 13 amino acids. The V gene's germline CDR1 is SGHAT and CDR2 FQNNGV. Unmatched junction bases numbered 0, after V lost 0 bases and J lost 7 bases. For the CDR3, the DNA is TGTGCCAGCAGCTTAGAGGACAGGCAGCCCCAGCATTTT. Residues: CASSLEDRQPQHF.

The chain is built from TRBV14 and TRBJ1-1; maybe TRBD1 (5 bases). The CDR3 covers 13 residues. Per germline, CDR1 SGHDN and CDR2 FVKESK. V was trimmed by 1 base and J by 7 bases, leaving 10 bases between them. The CDR3 reads CASSQVGGGEAFF. The CDR3 DNA sequence: TGTGCCAGCAGCCAAGTCGGCGGGGGTGAAGCTTTCTTT.

The rearrangement joins TRBV5-4 to TRBJ1-2; D not resolved. Trimming stripped 2 bases from V and 3 bases from J, with 11 bases between. The CDR3 is made up of 14 amino acids. Germline V lookup: CDR1 SGHNT, CDR2 YYREEE (reference sequence). As DNA, the CDR3 is TGTGCCAGCAGCTTCAAGCAGGATTACTATGGCTACACCTTC. It specifies CASSFKQDYYGYTF.

This clone was counted at least ten times. V is TRBV29-1 and J is TRBJ1-1; TRBD1 matches at 8 bases. In germline, CDR1 is SQVTM, CDR2 ANQGSEA. There are 13 residues in the CDR3. V lost 6 bases and J lost 1; bases outside the gene matches: 4. CDR3 amino acids: CSVPRGRNTEAFF. DNA of the CDR3: TGCAGCGTCCCCAGGGGGCGGAACACTGAAGCTTTCTTT.

The rearrangement uses TRBV30 and TRBJ2-5, with D unclear. This CDR3 is built from 11 residues. CDR1 and CDR2 (germline): GTSNPN, SVGIG (reference sequence). Trimming shortened V by 5 bases and J by 7 bases, and 11 bases separated the two germline ends. The CDR3 bases are TGTGCCTGGCAGGTGTATGGGACCCAGTACTTC. Protein sequence: CAWQVYGTQYF.

The count of this clone is one. J is TRBJ2-1 and V is TRBV24-1; D perhaps matches TRBD2 (7 bases). This CDR3 is built from 14 residues. CDR1 KGHDR and CDR2 SFDVKD come from the germline V gene. Trimming shortened V by 9 bases and J by 7 bases, and 18 bases separated the two germline ends. The CDR3 nucleotides are TGTGCCACCTCCCTGGGGGGGCCGGGGAATGAGCAGTTCTTC. Protein: CATSLGGPGNEQFF.

The J gene is TRBJ1-1, the V gene TRBV9; perhaps TRBD1 as D (5 bases). Between the trimmed V and J ends, which lost 4 bases and 0 bases, there was a span of 16 bases. This CDR3 is built from 16 residues. Per the germline V gene, CDR1 is SGDLS and CDR2 is YYNGEE. The CDR3 DNA is TGTGCCAGCAGCCTTGACGGCGGGGGGGTGAACACTGAAGCTTTCTTT. It yields the protein CASSLDGGGVNTEAFF.

The chain has TRBV7-3 and TRBJ2-2, with D possibly being TRBD2 (5 bases). This CDR3 has 13 amino acids. V was clipped by 5 bases and J by 6 bases, with 10 bases between them. Germline CDR1 and CDR2: SGHTA and FQGTGA. The CDR3 region is CASSPQRPGELFF. CDR3 coding DNA: TGTGCCAGCAGCCCCCAGCGGCCCGGGGAGCTGTTTTTT.